The 11 T cell receptor beta chains below were found in one sample sequenced in a study of blood T cell repertoires in COVID-19. The repertoire was sequenced with immunoSEQ multiplex PCR; TCRdb's copy has only in-frame clones and lacks some. The sample carries over 100,000 clones, 82% recorded once. Material for sequencing was peripheral blood. These receptors originate from a man between 65 and 80 years old with acute or convalescent COVID-19.

As for this clone: Other nucleotide sequences from this sample produce the same CDR3. The rearrangement joins TRBV12-3 or TRBV12-4 to TRBJ2-3, with D maybe TRBD1 (7 bases). V was cut by 3 bases and J by 4 bases, with 8 bases left in between. The CDR3 has 13 residues. The CDR3 spells CASSFRGADTQYF. CDR3 sequence (DNA): TGTGCCAGCAGTTTCAGGGGGGCAGATACGCAGTATTTT.

CDR3 nucleotide sequence: TGTGCCACCAGTGAACAGGAAATAGGGTATGGCTACACCTTC. This sequence encodes CATSEQEIGYGYTF. The rearrangement links TRBV24-1 to TRBJ1-2, with D perhaps TRBD1 (5 bases). Trimming took 4 bases from V and 5 from J, leaving 13 bases between them. The CDR3 loop spans 14 amino acids. CDR1 and CDR2 (germline): KGHDR, SFDVKD.

The V gene is TRBV12-3 or TRBV12-4, the J gene TRBJ1-2, with a weak D call TRBD1 (5 bases). V dropped 6 bases and J dropped 7 bases, with 12 bases sitting between them. This CDR3 contains 12 residues. The chain's CDR3 is CASSYGAGGYTF. The CDR3, as DNA: TGTGCCAGCAGCTATGGGGCTGGTGGCTACACCTTC.

The chain links TRBV5-6 to TRBJ1-6; D perhaps matches TRBD1 (6 bases). The CDR3 has 14 amino acids. V was shortened by 4 bases and J by 10 bases, with 15 bases between the two germline ends. Germline V CDR1 and CDR2: SGHDT, YYEEEE. The CDR3, as DNA: TGTGCCAGCAGCCTCAACAGGGCAGGGTCACCCCTCCACTTT. This sequence encodes CASSLNRAGSPLHF.

This rearrangement joins TRBV28 to TRBJ1-1, with TRBD1 identical over 8 bases. Looked up from germline, CDR1 is MDHEN and CDR2 is SYDVKM. The CDR3 totals 15 residues. V was clipped by 2 bases and J by 3 bases; unmatched bases: 5. The CDR3 DNA sequence: TGTGCCAGCAGTTTACAGGGGGCCCTCCACACTGAAGCTTTCTTT. It specifies CASSLQGALHTEAFF.

This clone has just a few counts. The rearrangement links TRBV7-9 to TRBJ2-3; TRBD1 matches 10 bases. The CDR3 extends over 16 amino acids. Losses at the gene ends were 4 bases for V and 4 bases for J; bases not matched to a gene: 8. Looked up from germline, CDR1 is SEHNR and CDR2 is FQNEAQ (reference sequence). CDR3 amino acids: CASSSVGQGFPDTQYF. The CDR3 nucleotides are TGTGCCAGCAGCTCAGTGGGACAGGGGTTCCCAGATACGCAGTATTTT.

The rearrangement links TRBV5-4 to TRBJ2-2, with TRBD1 identical over 12 bases. This CDR3 is 18 amino acids long. Germline V lookup: CDR1 SGHNT, CDR2 YYREEE (reference sequence). The trim removed 4 bases at V and 1 base at J, leaving 8 bases unmatched. The CDR3 is CASSGRDRGPQNTGELFF. CDR3 DNA: TGTGCCAGCAGCGGCCGGGACAGGGGGCCCCAGAACACCGGGGAGCTGTTTTTT.

The rearrangement uses TRBV24-1 and TRBJ2-3; possibly TRBD2 for D (5 bases). Trimming removed 3 bases at V and 3 bases at J, with 12 bases between. Germline V gives CDR1 KGHDR, CDR2 SFDVKD. The CDR3 covers 15 residues. CDR3: CATSDAAEGTDTQYF. DNA for the CDR3: TGTGCCACCAGTGATGCGGCTGAGGGAACAGATACGCAGTATTTT.

The chain combines TRBV2 with TRBJ1-5, with D unclear. CDR3 length: 17 residues. Germline CDR1 and CDR2: SNHLY and FYNNEI. V lost 2 bases to trimming and J lost 0 bases, with 14 bases between them. As DNA, the CDR3 is TGTGCCAGCAGTGAAATGGCGGCAATCTATAGCAATCAGCCCCAGCATTTT. Its translation: CASSEMAAIYSNQPQHF.

V usage is TRBV15 and J usage is TRBJ2-1, with D maybe TRBD1 (5 bases). Germline V gene sequence: CDR1 LNHNV, CDR2 YYDKDF (reference sequence). Deletions cut 3 bases from V and 4 bases from J, with 13 bases between. The CDR3 consists of 15 residues. CDR3 sequence (DNA): TGTGCCACCAGCAGGGCCCAACAGGAGTACAATGAGCAGTTCTTC. Translation gives CATSRAQQEYNEQFF.

The chain joins TRBV29-1 to TRBJ2-7; 9 bases agree with TRBD1. Looked up from germline, CDR1 is SQVTM and CDR2 is ANQGSEA. This CDR3 contains 13 residues. J lost 7 bases, V lost 4 bases, and 8 bases had no gene match. This CDR3 is CSVGGQGNWEQYF. CDR3 DNA: TGCAGCGTTGGCGGACAGGGGAACTGGGAGCAGTACTTC.